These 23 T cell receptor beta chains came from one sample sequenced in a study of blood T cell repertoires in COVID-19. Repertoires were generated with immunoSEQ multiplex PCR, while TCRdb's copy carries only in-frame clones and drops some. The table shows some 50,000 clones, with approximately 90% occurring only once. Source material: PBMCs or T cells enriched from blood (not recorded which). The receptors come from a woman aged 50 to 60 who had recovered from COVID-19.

CDR3 in amino acids: CASNPTSTRLTGSNTEAFF. As DNA, the CDR3 is TGTGCCAGCAACCCGACCAGTACTCGTCTGACAGGGTCAAACACTGAAGCTTTCTTT. The chain employs TRBV19 and TRBJ1-1; the match to TRBD1 covers 7 bases. CDR3 length: 19 amino acids. V dropped 9 bases and J dropped 2; count of bases not matched to a gene: 24. Germline V gene lookup returns CDR1 LNHDA and CDR2 SQIVND (reference sequence).

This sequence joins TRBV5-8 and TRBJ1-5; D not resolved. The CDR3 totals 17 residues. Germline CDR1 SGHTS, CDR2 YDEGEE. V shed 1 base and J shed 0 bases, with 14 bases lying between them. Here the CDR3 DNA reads TGTGCCAGCAGCTTGCATGTCACTTCATATAGCAATCAGCCCCAGCATTTT. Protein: CASSLHVTSYSNQPQHF.

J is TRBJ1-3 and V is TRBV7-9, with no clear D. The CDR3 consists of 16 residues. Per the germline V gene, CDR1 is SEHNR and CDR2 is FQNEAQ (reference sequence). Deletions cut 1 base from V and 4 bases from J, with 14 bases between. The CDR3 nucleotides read TGTGCCAGCAGCTTAGGGTCCGGGTTGAGAGGAAACACCATATATTTT. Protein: CASSLGSGLRGNTIYF.

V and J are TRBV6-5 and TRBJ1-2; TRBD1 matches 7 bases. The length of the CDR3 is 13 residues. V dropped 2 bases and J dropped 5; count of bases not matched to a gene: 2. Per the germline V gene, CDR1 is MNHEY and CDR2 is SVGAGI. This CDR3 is CASSYRDRYGYTF. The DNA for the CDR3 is TGTGCCAGCAGTTACCGGGACAGATATGGCTACACCTTC.

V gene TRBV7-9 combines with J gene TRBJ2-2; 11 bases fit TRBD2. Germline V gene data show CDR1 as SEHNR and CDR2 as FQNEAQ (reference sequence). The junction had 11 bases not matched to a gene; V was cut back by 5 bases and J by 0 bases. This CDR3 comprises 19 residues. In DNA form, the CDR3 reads TGTGCCAGCAGCGCATCCTCGGGACTAGCGGTTCCGAACACCGGGGAGCTGTTTTTT. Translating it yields CASSASSGLAVPNTGELFF.

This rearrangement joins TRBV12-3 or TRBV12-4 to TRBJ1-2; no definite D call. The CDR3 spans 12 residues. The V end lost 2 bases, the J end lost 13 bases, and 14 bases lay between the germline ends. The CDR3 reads CASSLIRQRRTF. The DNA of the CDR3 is TGTGCCAGCAGTTTAATAAGGCAGCGGCGCACCTTC.

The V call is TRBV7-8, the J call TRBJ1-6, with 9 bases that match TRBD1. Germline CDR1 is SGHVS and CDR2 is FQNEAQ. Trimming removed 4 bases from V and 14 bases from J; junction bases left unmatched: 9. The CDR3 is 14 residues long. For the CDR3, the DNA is TGTGCCAGCAGCTACAGACAGGGGGGCTCGGCCCTCCACTTT. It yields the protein CASSYRQGGSALHF.

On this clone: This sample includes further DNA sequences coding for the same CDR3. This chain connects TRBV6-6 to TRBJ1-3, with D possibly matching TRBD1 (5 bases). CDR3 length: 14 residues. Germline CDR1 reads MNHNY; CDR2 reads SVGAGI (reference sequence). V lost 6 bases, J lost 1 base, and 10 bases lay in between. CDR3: CASRAGGSGNTIYF. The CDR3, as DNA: TGTGCCAGCAGAGCTGGGGGGTCTGGAAACACCATATATTTT.

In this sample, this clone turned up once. The CDR3 DNA sequence: TGTGCCAGCAGTTCACAGGGCGGCGAGCAGTACTTC. Amino acids: CASSSQGGEQYF. The rearrangement joins TRBV6-5 to TRBJ2-7; D is perhaps TRBD1 (6 bases). CDR1 MNHEY and CDR2 SVGAGI come from the germline V gene. V was trimmed by 4 bases and J by 6 bases, leaving 10 bases between them. The length of the CDR3 is 12 residues.

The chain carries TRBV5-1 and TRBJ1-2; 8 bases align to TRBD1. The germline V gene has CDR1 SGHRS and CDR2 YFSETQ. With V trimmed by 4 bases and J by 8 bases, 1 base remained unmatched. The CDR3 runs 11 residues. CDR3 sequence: CASSTGGGYTF. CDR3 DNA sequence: TGCGCCAGCAGCACAGGGGGAGGCTACACCTTC.

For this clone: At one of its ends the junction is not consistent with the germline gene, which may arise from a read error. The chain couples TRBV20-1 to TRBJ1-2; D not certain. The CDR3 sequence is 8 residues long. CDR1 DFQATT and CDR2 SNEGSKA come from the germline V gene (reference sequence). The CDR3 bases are TGCAGTGCGCCACCCAACATATTC. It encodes CSAPPNIF.

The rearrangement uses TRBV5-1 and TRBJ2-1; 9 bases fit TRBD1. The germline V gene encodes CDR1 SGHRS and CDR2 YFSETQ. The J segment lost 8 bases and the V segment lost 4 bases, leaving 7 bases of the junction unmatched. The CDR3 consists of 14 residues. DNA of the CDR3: TGCGCCAGCAGCGGGGGACAGGGAACGGATGAGCAGTTCTTC. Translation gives CASSGGQGTDEQFF.

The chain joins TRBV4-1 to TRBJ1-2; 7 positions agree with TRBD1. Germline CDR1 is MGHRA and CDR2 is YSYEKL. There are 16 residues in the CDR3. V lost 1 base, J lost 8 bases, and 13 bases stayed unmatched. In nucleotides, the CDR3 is TGCGCCAGCAGCCAAGTAGAGAGACAGGGTATCCTCGGCTACACCTTC. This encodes CASSQVERQGILGYTF.

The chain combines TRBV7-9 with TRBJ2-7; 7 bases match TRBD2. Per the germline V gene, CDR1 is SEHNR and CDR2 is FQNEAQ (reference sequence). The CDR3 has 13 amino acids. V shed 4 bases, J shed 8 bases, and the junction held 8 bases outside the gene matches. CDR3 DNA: TGTGCCAGCAGCTCTCCTCGGGGGGTGAAGCAGTACTTC. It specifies CASSSPRGVKQYF.

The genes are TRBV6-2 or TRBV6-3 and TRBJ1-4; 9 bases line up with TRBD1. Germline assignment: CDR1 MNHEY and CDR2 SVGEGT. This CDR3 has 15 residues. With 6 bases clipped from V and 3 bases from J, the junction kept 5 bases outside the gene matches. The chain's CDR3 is CASSDRGSANEKLFF. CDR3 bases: TGTGCCAGCAGCGACAGGGGGAGTGCTAATGAAAAACTGTTTTTT.

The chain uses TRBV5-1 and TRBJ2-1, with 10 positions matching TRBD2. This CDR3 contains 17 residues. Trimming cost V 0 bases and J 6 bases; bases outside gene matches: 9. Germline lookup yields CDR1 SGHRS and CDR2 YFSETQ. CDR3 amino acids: CASSLVASGSSGNEQFF. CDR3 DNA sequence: TGCGCCAGCAGCTTGGTCGCTAGCGGGAGTTCAGGCAATGAGCAGTTCTTC.

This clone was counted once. For the CDR3, the DNA is TGCAGTGCCCGACAGGGCTACGAGCAGTACTTC. Translating it yields CSARQGYEQYF. The rearrangement uses TRBV29-1 and TRBJ2-7, with TRBD1 identical over 7 bases. CDR3 length: 11 amino acids. Germline CDR1 and CDR2: SQVTM and ANQGSEA.

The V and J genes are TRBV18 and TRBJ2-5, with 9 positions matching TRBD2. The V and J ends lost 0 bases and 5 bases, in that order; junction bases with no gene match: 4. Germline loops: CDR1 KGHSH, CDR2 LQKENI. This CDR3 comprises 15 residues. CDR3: CASSPPSTSGETQYF. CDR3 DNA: TGTGCCAGCTCACCACCGTCTACTAGCGGGGAGACCCAGTACTTC.

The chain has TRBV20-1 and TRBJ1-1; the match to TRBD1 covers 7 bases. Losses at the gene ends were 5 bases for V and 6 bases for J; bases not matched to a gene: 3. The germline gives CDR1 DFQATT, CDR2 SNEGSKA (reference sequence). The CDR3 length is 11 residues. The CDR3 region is CSAATGAEAFF. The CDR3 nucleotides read TGCAGTGCTGCCACAGGGGCTGAAGCTTTCTTT.

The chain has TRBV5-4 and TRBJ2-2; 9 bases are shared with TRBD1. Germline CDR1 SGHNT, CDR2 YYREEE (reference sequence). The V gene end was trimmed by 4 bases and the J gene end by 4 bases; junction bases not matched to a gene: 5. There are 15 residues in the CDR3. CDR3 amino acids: CASSPTGGPTGELFF. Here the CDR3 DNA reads TGTGCCAGCAGCCCGACAGGGGGTCCCACCGGGGAGCTGTTTTTT.

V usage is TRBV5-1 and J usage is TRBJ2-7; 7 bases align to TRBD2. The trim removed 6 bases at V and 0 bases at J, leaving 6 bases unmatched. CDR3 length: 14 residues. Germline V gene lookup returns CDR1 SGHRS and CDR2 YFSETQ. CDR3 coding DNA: TGCGCCAGCACTTACGGGGGGAGCTCCTACGAGCAGTACTTC. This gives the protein CASTYGGSSYEQYF.

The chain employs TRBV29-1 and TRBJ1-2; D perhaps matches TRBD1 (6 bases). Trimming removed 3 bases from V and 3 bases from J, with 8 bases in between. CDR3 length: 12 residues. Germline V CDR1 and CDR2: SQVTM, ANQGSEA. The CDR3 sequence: CSVDSGDYGYTF. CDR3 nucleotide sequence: TGCAGCGTTGATTCAGGGGACTATGGCTACACCTTC.

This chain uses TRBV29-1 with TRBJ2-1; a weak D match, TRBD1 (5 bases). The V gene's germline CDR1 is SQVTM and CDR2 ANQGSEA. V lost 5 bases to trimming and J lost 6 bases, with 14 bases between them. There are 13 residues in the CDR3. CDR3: CSVSGRAGNEQFF. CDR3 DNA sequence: TGCAGCGTTTCGGGCAGGGCTGGCAATGAGCAGTTCTTC.